This is a list of T cell receptor beta chains from one sample in a study of cytomegalovirus exposure and HLA in healthy donors. Sequencing was performed with immunoSEQ multiplex PCR; in TCRdb, only in-frame clones are kept and a portion is missing. The sample includes some 180,000 clones, 75% of them seen just once. Specimen: PBMCs. Source of these receptors: a male donor in good health and CMV-seronegative. Both conserved end residues are part of each CDR3. The D gene is left open where the match is weak. Clone size is stated in some rows and not others, as once, few, many or a class when expanded.

CDR3 length	V gene	clone size	J gene	D gene	CDR3 protein
15	TRBV25-1	-	TRBJ1-2	TRBD1	CASTGPDRGDYGYTF
14	TRBV11-2	-	TRBJ2-5	TRBD1	CASSRDRGQETQYF
15	TRBV14	-	TRBJ1-1	-	CASSQWEKGNTEAFF
12	TRBV7-9	once	TRBJ2-3	-	CASSSSTDTQYF
13	TRBV11-3	-	TRBJ2-5	-	CASSLGYRETQYF
14	TRBV28	-	TRBJ1-2	-	CASSFSRTAYGYTF
17	TRBV10-3	-	TRBJ2-3	TRBD1	CAISAALGTGPGDTQYF
13	TRBV4-2	-	TRBJ1-4	-	CASKNWGDEKLFF
14	TRBV7-9	-	TRBJ2-1	TRBD2	CASSPSGRANEQFF
14	TRBV6-1	-	TRBJ2-1	-	CASRTMSSYNEQFF
19	TRBV4-2	-	TRBJ2-1	TRBD2	CASSQVGFSGRAFYNEQFF
11	TRBV29-1	-	TRBJ2-7	-	CSVDGGGEQYF
15	TRBV11-3	-	TRBJ2-6	-	CASSPGSGGANVLTF